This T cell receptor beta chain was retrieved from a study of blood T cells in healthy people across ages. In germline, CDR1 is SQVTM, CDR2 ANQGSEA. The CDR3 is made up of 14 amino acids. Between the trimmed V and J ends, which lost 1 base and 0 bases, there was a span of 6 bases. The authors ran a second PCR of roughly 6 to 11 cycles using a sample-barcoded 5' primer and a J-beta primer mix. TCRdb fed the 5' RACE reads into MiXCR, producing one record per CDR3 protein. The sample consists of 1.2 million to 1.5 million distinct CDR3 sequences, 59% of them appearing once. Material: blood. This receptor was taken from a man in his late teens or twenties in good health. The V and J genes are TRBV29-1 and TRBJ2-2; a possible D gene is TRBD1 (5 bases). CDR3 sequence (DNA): TGCAGCGTTGAAGGACAGACGAACACCGGGGAGCTGTTTTTT. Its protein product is CSVEGQTNTGELFF.